This entry describes one T cell receptor (beta chain). Its antigen remains unidentified. The CDR3 extends over 17 amino acids. Germline V CDR1 and CDR2: SGHRS, YFSETQ. V was pared by 4 bases and J by 0 bases, with 17 bases between. The data originate from a study of T cells after yellow fever vaccination. Study-wide findings and caveats: Only a small proportion of the clonotypes turned up in both the CD4 and the CD8 compartments, likely arising from convergent recombination.

5'RACE template switching produced TCR cDNA carrying a universal primer site and UMIs. One entry per CDR3 protein, called by TCRdb with MiXCR from the 5' RACE reads. The sample has fewer than 500,000 distinct CDR3 sequences; approximately 18% are singletons. The receptor comes from a man younger than 30 who received the YFV17D yellow fever vaccine. The chain is built from TRBV5-1 and TRBJ2-4; perhaps TRBD1 as D (5 bases). The sample here was PBMCs, taken before the yellow fever booster vaccination. CDR3 region: CASSQLPGILAKNIQYF. CDR3 bases: TGCGCCAGCAGCCAACTTCCAGGGATACTAGCCAAAAACATTCAGTACTTC.